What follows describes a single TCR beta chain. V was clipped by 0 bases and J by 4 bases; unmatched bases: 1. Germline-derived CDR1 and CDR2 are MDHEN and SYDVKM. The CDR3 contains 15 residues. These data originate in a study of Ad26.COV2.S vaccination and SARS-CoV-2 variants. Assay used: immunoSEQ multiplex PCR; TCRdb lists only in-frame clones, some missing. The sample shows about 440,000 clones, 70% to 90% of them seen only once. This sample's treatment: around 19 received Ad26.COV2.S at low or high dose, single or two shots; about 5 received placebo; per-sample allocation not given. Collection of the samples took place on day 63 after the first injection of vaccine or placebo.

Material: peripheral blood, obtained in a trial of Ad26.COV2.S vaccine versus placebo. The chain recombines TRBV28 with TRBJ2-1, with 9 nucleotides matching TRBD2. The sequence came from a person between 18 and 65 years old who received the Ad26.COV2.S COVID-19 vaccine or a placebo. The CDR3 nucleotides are TGTGCCAGCAGTTTATGGCGGGAGGGGTACAATGAGCAGTTCTTC. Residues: CASSLWREGYNEQFF. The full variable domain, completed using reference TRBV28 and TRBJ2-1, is DVKVTQSSRYLVKRTGEKVFLECVQDMDHENMFWYRQDPGLGLRLIYFSYDVKMKEKGDIPEGYSVSREKKERFSLILESASTNQTSMYLCASSLWREGYNEQFFGPGTRLTVL.